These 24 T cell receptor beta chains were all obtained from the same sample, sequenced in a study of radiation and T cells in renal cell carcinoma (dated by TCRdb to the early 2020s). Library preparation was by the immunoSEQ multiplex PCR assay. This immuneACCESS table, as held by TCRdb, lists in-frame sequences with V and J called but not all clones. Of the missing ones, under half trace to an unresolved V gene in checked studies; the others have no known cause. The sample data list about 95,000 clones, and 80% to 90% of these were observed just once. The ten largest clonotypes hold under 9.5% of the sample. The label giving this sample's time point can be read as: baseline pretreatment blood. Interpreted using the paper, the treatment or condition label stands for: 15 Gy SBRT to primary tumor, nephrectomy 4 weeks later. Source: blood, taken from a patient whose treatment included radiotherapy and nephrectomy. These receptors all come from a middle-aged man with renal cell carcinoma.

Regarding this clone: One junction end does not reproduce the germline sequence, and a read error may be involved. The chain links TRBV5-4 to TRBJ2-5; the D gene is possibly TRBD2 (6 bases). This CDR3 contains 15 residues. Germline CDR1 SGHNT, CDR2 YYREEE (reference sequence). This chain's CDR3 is CASSPGLLFGETQYF. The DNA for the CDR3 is TGCGCCAGCAGTCCGGGACTCCTCTTCGGGGAGACCCAGTACTTC.

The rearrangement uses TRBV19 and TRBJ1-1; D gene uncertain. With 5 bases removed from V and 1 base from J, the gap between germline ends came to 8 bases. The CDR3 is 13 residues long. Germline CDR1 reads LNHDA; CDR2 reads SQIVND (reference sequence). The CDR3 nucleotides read TGTGCCAGTAGTTACACGGGGAACACTGAAGCTTTCTTT. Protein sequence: CASSYTGNTEAFF.

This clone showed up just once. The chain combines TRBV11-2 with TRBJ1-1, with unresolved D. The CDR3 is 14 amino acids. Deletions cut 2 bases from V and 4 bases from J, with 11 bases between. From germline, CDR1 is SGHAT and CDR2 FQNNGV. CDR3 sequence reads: CASSLTLSSTEAFF. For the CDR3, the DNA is TGTGCCAGCAGCTTAACCCTAAGTAGCACTGAAGCTTTCTTT.

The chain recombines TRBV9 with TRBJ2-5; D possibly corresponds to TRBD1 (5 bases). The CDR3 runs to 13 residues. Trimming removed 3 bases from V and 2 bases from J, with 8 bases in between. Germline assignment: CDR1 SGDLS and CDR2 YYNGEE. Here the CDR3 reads CASSAREQETQYF. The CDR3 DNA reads TGTGCCAGCAGCGCCAGGGAACAAGAGACCCAGTACTTC.

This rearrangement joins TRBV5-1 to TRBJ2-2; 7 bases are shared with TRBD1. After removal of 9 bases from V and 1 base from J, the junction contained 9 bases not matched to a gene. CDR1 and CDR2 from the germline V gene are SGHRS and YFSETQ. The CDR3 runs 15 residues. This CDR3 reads CATTGRTGNTGELFF. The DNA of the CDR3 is TGCGCCACCACTGGAAGGACAGGGAACACCGGGGAGCTGTTTTTT.

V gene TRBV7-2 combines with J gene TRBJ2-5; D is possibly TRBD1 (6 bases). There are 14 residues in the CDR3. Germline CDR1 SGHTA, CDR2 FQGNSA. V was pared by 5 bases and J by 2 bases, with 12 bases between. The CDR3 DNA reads TGTGCCAGCAGCCTACCAACAGGGCAAGAGACCCAGTACTTC. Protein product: CASSLPTGQETQYF.

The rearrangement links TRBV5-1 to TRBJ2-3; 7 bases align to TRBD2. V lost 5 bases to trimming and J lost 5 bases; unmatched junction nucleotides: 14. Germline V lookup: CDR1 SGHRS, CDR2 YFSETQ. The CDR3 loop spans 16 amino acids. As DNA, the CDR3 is TGCGCCAGCAGGCATGAGACTAGCCCCAAGGGAGATACGCAGTATTTT. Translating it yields CASRHETSPKGDTQYF.

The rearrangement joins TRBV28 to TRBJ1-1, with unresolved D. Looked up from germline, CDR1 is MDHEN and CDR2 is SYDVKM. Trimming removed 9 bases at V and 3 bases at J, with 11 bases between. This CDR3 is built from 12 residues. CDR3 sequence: CASQPGYTEAFF. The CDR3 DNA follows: TGTGCCAGTCAACCGGGATACACTGAAGCTTTCTTT.

CDR3 sequence reads: CASSFPGALGGNTIYF. For the CDR3, the DNA is TGTGCCAGCAGCTTTCCCGGGGCCCTGGGAGGAAACACCATATATTTT. The chain links TRBV7-9 to TRBJ1-3, with D possibly TRBD1 on 5 matching bases. In germline, CDR1 is SEHNR, CDR2 FQNEAQ (reference sequence). The CDR3 length is 16 residues. V was shortened by 3 bases and J by 4 bases, with 16 bases between the two germline ends. The full variable domain, in which reference TRBV7-9 and TRBJ1-3 provide the parts outside the CDR3, is DTGVSQNPRHKITKRGQNVTFRCDPISEHNRLYWYRQTLGQGPEFLTYFQNEAQLEKSRLLSDRFSAERPKGSFSTLEIQRTEQGDSAMYLCASSFPGALGGNTIYFGEGSWLTVV.

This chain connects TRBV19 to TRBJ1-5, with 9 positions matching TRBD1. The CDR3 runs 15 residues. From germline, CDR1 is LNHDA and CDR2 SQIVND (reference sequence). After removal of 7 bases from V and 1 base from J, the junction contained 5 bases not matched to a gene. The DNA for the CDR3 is TGTGCCAGTAAAACAGGGGGCGCGAGCAATCAGCCCCAGCATTTT. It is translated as CASKTGGASNQPQHF.

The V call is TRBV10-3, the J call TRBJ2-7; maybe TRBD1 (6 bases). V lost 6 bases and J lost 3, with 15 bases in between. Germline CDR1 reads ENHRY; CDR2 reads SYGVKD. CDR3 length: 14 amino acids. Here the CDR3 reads CAISLTGSGYEQYF. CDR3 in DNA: TGTGCCATCAGCCTCACAGGGAGCGGCTACGAGCAGTACTTC.

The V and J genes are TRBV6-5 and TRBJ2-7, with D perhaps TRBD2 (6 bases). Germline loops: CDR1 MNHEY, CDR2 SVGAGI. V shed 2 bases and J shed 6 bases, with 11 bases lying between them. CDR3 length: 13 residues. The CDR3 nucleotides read TGTGCCAGCAGTTACACCCGGGGGAGCGAGCAGTACTTC. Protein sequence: CASSYTRGSEQYF.

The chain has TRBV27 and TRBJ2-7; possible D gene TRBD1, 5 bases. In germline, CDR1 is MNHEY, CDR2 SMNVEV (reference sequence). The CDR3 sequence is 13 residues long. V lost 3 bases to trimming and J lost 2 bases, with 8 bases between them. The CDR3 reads CASSFDSPYEQYF. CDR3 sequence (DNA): TGTGCCAGCAGTTTCGACAGCCCCTACGAGCAGTACTTC.

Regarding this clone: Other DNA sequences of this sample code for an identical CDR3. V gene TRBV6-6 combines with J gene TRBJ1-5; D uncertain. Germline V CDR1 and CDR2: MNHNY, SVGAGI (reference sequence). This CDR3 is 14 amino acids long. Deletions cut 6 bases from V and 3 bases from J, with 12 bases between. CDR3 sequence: CASRPRWDNQPQHF. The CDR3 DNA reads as TGTGCCAGCAGGCCTCGATGGGACAATCAGCCCCAGCATTTT.

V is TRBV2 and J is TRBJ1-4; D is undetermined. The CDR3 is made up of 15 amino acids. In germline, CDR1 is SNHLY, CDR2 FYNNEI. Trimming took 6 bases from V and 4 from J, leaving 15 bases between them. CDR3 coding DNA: TGTGCCAGCAGGTTCCAAGCGGGTGATAATGAAAAACTGTTTTTT. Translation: CASRFQAGDNEKLFF. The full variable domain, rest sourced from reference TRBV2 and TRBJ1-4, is EPEVTQTPSHQVTQMGQEVILRCVPISNHLYFYWYRQILGQKVEFLVSFYNNEISEKSEIFDDQFSVERPDGSNFTLKIRSTKLEDSAMYFCASRFQAGDNEKLFFGSGTQLSVL.

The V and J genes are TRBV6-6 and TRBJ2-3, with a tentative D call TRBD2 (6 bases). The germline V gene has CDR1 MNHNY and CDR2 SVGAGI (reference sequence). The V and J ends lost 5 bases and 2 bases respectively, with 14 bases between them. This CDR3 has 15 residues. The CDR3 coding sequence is TGTGCCAGCAGTCGGAAACTAGCAATCACAGATACGCAGTATTTT. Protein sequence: CASSRKLAITDTQYF.

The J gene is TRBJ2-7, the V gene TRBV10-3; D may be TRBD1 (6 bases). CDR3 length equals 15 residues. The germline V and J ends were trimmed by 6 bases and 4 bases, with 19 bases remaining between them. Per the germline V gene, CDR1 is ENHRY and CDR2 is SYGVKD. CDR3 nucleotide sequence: TGTGCCATCAGCCCTCCCGGGACATTCTCTTACGAGCAGTACTTC. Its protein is CAISPPGTFSYEQYF.

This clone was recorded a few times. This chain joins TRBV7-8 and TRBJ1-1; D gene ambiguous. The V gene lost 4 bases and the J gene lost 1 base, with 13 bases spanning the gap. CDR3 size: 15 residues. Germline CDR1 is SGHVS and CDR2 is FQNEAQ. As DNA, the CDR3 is TGTGCCAGCAGCTACCGCAGGACGGGGAACACTGAAGCTTTCTTT. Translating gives CASSYRRTGNTEAFF.

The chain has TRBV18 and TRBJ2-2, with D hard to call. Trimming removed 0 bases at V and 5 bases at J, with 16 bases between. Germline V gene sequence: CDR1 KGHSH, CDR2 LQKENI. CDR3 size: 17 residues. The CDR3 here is CASSPPQTTLLTGELFF. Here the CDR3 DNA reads TGTGCCAGCTCACCACCACAAACCACCCTCTTGACCGGGGAGCTGTTTTTT.

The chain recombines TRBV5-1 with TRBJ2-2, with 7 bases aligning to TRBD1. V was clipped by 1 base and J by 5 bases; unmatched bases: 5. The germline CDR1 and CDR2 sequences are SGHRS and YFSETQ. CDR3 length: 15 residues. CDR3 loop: CASSLSVTGTGELFF. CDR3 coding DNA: TGCGCCAGCAGCTTGTCCGTGACAGGGACCGGGGAGCTGTTTTTT.

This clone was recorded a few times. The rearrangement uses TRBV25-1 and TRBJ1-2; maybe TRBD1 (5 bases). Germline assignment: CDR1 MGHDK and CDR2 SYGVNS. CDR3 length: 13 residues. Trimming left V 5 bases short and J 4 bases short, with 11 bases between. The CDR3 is CASSWEGTYGYTF. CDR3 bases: TGTGCCAGCAGTTGGGAGGGGACCTATGGCTACACCTTC.

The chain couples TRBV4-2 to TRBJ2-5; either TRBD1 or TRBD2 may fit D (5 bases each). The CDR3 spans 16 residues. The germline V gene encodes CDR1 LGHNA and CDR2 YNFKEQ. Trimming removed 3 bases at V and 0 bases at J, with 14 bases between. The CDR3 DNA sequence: TGTGCCAGCAGCCACCCCTCCCAGGGAGACCAAGAGACCCAGTACTTC. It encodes CASSHPSQGDQETQYF.

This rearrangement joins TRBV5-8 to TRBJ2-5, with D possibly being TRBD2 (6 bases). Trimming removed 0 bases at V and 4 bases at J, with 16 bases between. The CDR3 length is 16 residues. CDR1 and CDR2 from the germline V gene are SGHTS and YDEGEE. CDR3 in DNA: TGTGCCAGCAGCTTGGAGCGCGGGACTTTCGGAGAGACCCAGTACTTC. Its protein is CASSLERGTFGETQYF.

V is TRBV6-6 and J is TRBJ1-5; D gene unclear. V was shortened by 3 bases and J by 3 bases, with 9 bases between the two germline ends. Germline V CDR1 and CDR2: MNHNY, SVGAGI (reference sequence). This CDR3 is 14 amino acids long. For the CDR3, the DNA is TGTGCCAGCAGTTATAATGGGGTCAATCAGCCCCAGCATTTT. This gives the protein CASSYNGVNQPQHF.